One and the same sample provided the 13 T cell receptor beta chains below, sequenced in a study of CD8+ T cells in alopecia areata. Treatment: oral pan-JAK inhibitor, 5-10 mg twice daily. Reverse transcription of extracted RNA yielded cDNA, which provided the sequencing template. Clones were read by immunoSEQ multiplex PCR, and TCRdb kept only the in-frame ones, dropping some. Seen here are 75,000 to 80,000 clones, roughly 66% observed once, and the top ten hold roughly a quarter. Sequenced here: CD8+ T cells sorted from blood, sampled at week 24, from a patient treated with tofacitinib. The receptor set was obtained from a human donor with alopecia areata.

This chain uses TRBV30 with TRBJ1-2; D remains unclear. The CDR3 contains 8 residues. The germline CDR1 and CDR2 sequences are GTSNPN and SVGIG (reference sequence). Trimming shortened V by 7 bases and J by 4 bases, and 1 base separated the two germline ends. CDR3 sequence: CASYGYTF. The CDR3, as DNA: TGTGCCTCCTATGGCTACACCTTC.

This clone is labeled as medium-sized. V gene TRBV10-3 combines with J gene TRBJ2-1, with D unresolved. The V end lost 3 bases, the J end lost 2 bases, and 14 bases lay between the germline ends. Germline V gene lookup returns CDR1 ENHRY and CDR2 SYGVKD. The CDR3 totals 16 residues. As DNA, the CDR3 is TGTGCCATCAGTGACGACGGAGCGAGAACCTACAATGAGCAGTTCTTC. Amino acid sequence: CAISDDGARTYNEQFF.

For the CDR3, the DNA is TGTGCCAGCAGCTTATTAGCGGGGCGCCAAGAGACCCAGTACTTC. Translated: CASSLLAGRQETQYF. The V and J genes are TRBV7-7 and TRBJ2-5; TRBD2 agrees at 8 bases. This CDR3 has 15 residues. V lost 2 bases, J lost 1 base, and 3 bases stayed unmatched. From germline, CDR1 is SSHAT and CDR2 FNYEAQ (reference sequence).

This clone appeared a few times. V gene TRBV29-1 combines with J gene TRBJ1-5, with 7 bases fitting TRBD1. The V gene's germline CDR1 is SQVTM and CDR2 ANQGSEA. The CDR3 is 14 residues long. V was clipped by 4 bases and J by 6 bases; unmatched bases: 9. CDR3 in DNA: TGCAGCGTTGTGGACCAGGGGGGTGGTCAGCCCCAGCATTTT. Translated: CSVVDQGGGQPQHF. The whole variable domain, remainder taken from reference TRBV29-1 and TRBJ1-5, is SAVISQKPSRDICQRGTSLTIQCQVDSQVTMMFWYRQQPGQSLTLIATANQGSEATYESGFVIDKFPISRPNLTFSTLTVSNMSPEDSSIYLCSVVDQGGGQPQHFGDGTRLSIL.

V is TRBV19 and J is TRBJ1-2, with 8 positions matching TRBD1. The CDR3 length is 14 residues. Germline V lookup: CDR1 LNHDA, CDR2 SQIVND (reference sequence). With V trimmed by 3 bases and J by 8 bases, 8 bases remained unmatched. CDR3 loop: CASSIGGTGGGYTF. The CDR3 DNA sequence: TGTGCCAGTAGTATCGGGGGGACAGGCGGCGGCTACACCTTC.

The V gene is TRBV29-1, the J gene TRBJ1-2; possible D gene TRBD1, 6 bases. With 8 bases removed from V and 5 bases from J, the gap between germline ends came to 21 bases. Germline V gene sequence: CDR1 SQVTM, CDR2 ANQGSEA. This CDR3 region has 14 residues. DNA of the CDR3: TGCAGCCCCCCCTCCACACAGGGCGGGTATGGCTACACCTTC. Residues: CSPPSTQGGYGYTF.

This clone was picked up a small number of times. J is TRBJ1-1 and V is TRBV11-2, with a possible D match to TRBD1 (5 bases). V was trimmed by 1 base and J by 5 bases, leaving 11 bases between them. The germline V gene encodes CDR1 SGHAT and CDR2 FQNNGV. The CDR3 consists of 14 residues. The chain's CDR3 is CASSLGGVDTEAFF. The CDR3 bases are TGTGCCAGCAGCTTAGGAGGGGTAGATACTGAAGCTTTCTTT.

This chain connects TRBV27 to TRBJ2-1; 8 bases are shared with TRBD2. The length of the CDR3 is 14 residues. Germline CDR1 MNHEY, CDR2 SMNVEV (reference sequence). V dropped 6 bases and J dropped 4; count of bases not matched to a gene: 5. The CDR3 loop is CASSTGTSYNEQFF. For the CDR3, the DNA is TGTGCCAGCAGCACCGGGACTAGTTACAATGAGCAGTTCTTC.

The table lists this clone with a count of one. The CDR3 region is CASSLRGYQPQHF. CDR3 bases: TGTGCCAGCAGCCTCAGGGGTTATCAGCCCCAGCATTTT. The chain has TRBV27 and TRBJ1-5; the D gene is possibly TRBD1 (6 bases). Trimming pared 6 bases from V and 5 bases from J, leaving 11 bases between. The CDR3 spans 13 residues. Germline CDR1 is MNHEY and CDR2 is SMNVEV (reference sequence).

This clone occurred a few times. The chain carries TRBV18 and TRBJ2-1; 8 nucleotides match TRBD1. In germline, CDR1 is KGHSH, CDR2 LQKENI. The CDR3 totals 18 residues. J gave up 9 bases and V 3 bases, and 19 bases lay outside the gene matches. The CDR3 region is CASSPVDRDRLIDSEQFF. The CDR3 nucleotides read TGTGCCAGCTCACCGGTGGACAGGGATCGTCTCATCGACAGTGAGCAGTTCTTC.

Concerning this clone: A junction boundary mismatches the germline segment, possibly from a read error. This chain links TRBV2 with TRBJ2-5; D uncertain. The DNA end lines up better with TRBJ2-7; the J call may be wrong. This CDR3 is 16 amino acids long. Germline CDR1 and CDR2: SNHLY and FYNNEI. CDR3 in amino acids: CDSSLDRTVRSYEQYF. The DNA for the CDR3 is TGTGACAGCAGTCTAGATAGGACGGTTCGCTCCTACGAGCAGTACTTC.

This sequence joins TRBV15 and TRBJ1-1; perhaps TRBD1 as D (5 bases). CDR3 length: 12 residues. Trimming stripped 5 bases from V and 5 bases from J, with 9 bases between. CDR1 is LNHNV, CDR2 YYDKDF, per germline (reference sequence). The CDR3 coding sequence is TGTGCCACCAGCCGGGGGTGGACTGAAGCTTTCTTT. Translation: CATSRGWTEAFF.

The J gene is TRBJ2-6, the V gene TRBV9; 9 bases align to TRBD1. The CDR3 has 18 residues. The germline CDR1 and CDR2 sequences are SGDLS and YYNGEE. Trimming removed 3 bases from V and 1 base from J; junction bases left unmatched: 8. Here the CDR3 DNA reads TGTGCCAGCAGCGACCCGGGACAGGGAATTTCTGGGGCCAACGTCCTGACTTTC. Encoded protein: CASSDPGQGISGANVLTF. The variable domain in full, with the rest retrieved from reference TRBV9 and TRBJ2-6, is DSGVTQTPKHLITATGQRVTLRCSPRSGDLSVYWYQQSLDQGLQFLIQYYNGEERAKGNILERFSAQQFPDLHSELNLSSLELGDSALYFCASSDPGQGISGANVLTFGAGSRLTVL.